The entry that follows covers one TCR beta chain sequence. Produced via immunoSEQ multiplex PCR; TCRdb's table is partial and in-frame only. The sample has 300,000 or so clones; 80% to 90% are singletons. These data come from a study of blood T cell repertoires in COVID-19. The V gene's germline CDR1 is SNHLY and CDR2 FYNNEI. The ends lost 6 bases at V and 4 bases at J; junction bases unmatched: 4. This CDR3 has 13 residues. The participants were between 18 and 89 years old and came from fewer than 25 US areas. J is TRBJ2-5 and V is TRBV2; 8 bases map to TRBD1. The sequence was collected from a woman in her 40s with acute COVID-19. The sequencing sample was made of PBMCs or T cells enriched from blood (not recorded which). As DNA, the CDR3 is TGTGCCAGCAGGCCCAGGGGGCGAGAGACCCAGTACTTC. It specifies CASRPRGRETQYF.